Following are 11 T cell receptor beta chains from one sample sequenced in a study of T cell responses to AZD1222 COVID-19 vaccine. Data came from immunoSEQ multiplex PCR; TCRdb stores just in-frame clones and leaves some out. The sample includes 110,000 to 150,000 clones, about 93% of them seen just once. The sample in question was peripheral blood, obtained on day 0 of AZD1222 vaccination. Every receptor here comes from an adult in good health.

The chain is built from TRBV6-6 and TRBJ1-3, with D unresolved. The CDR3 consists of 13 residues. Germline CDR1 and CDR2: MNHNY and SVGAGI (reference sequence). Trimming took off 0 bases at V and 5 bases at J, with 5 bases between the two ends. CDR3 protein: CASSYSWRNTIYF. CDR3 DNA sequence: TGTGCCAGCAGTTACTCATGGAGAAACACCATATATTTT.

The CDR3 nucleotides are TGTGCCAGCAGTTACTCTCTCGGCAGGGCCTACGAGCAGTACTTC. This encodes CASSYSLGRAYEQYF. The V and J genes are TRBV6-5 and TRBJ2-7; tentatively, D is TRBD1 (5 bases). V was pared by 0 bases and J by 2 bases, with 11 bases between. Germline V gene sequence: CDR1 MNHEY, CDR2 SVGAGI. This CDR3 spans 15 amino acids.

The chain couples TRBV6-5 to TRBJ1-4; no clear D gene. V was trimmed by 5 bases and J by 6 bases, leaving 10 bases between them. The CDR3 has 13 amino acids. CDR1 is MNHEY and CDR2 is SVGAGI in the germline V gene. This CDR3 is CASSNKADEKLFF. DNA of the CDR3: TGTGCCAGCAGTAACAAGGCGGATGAAAAACTGTTTTTT.

The chain combines TRBV10-1 with TRBJ2-1; 7 nucleotides align to TRBD2. The CDR3 runs 15 residues. Germline-derived CDR1 and CDR2 are WNHNN and SYGVQD (reference sequence). J gave up 0 bases and V 4 bases, and 3 bases lay outside the gene matches. The CDR3 spells CASSVASGSYNEQFF. Written as DNA, the CDR3 is TGCGCCAGCAGTGTGGCTAGCGGCTCCTACAATGAGCAGTTCTTC.

V usage is TRBV28 and J usage is TRBJ2-1; 8 bases match TRBD1. The germline CDR1 and CDR2 sequences are MDHEN and SYDVKM. The junction had 13 bases not matched to a gene; V was cut back by 8 bases and J by 10 bases. The CDR3 length is 14 residues. This CDR3 is CASAFNHQGAEQFF. CDR3 nucleotides: TGTGCCAGCGCCTTCAACCACCAGGGGGCAGAGCAGTTCTTC.

The chain employs TRBV9 and TRBJ2-1; 7 bases are a match to TRBD2. Germline values: CDR1 SGDLS, CDR2 YYNGEE. V shed 0 bases, J shed 7 bases, and the junction held 10 bases outside the gene matches. The CDR3 runs to 16 residues. The CDR3 is CASSVEFLAAANEQFF. CDR3 bases: TGTGCCAGCAGCGTAGAGTTTCTAGCGGCAGCTAATGAGCAGTTCTTC.

This sequence joins TRBV6-5 and TRBJ1-1; a weak D match, TRBD1 (6 bases). This CDR3 has 15 amino acids. Looked up from germline, CDR1 is MNHEY and CDR2 is SVGAGI. V gave up 4 bases and J gave up 1 base, with 13 bases separating them. The CDR3 region has the DNA TGTGCCAGCAGTTTTACAGGGAGCGCGAACACTGAAGCTTTCTTT. Translated: CASSFTGSANTEAFF.

The rearrangement links TRBV11-1 to TRBJ2-6, with D perhaps TRBD1 or TRBD2 (6 bases each). The CDR3 runs 16 residues. Trimming took off 8 bases at V and 1 base at J, with 15 bases between the two ends. From germline, CDR1 is SGHAT and CDR2 FQDESV (reference sequence). The chain's CDR3 is CASGIRGGSGANVLTF. In DNA form, the CDR3 reads TGTGCCAGCGGAATCAGGGGAGGATCTGGGGCCAACGTCCTGACTTTC.

This clone was recorded a few times. V is TRBV5-1 and J is TRBJ1-2; 7 nucleotides match TRBD1. Germline V CDR1 and CDR2: SGHRS, YFSETQ. There are 13 residues in the CDR3. V lost 8 bases, J lost 6 bases, and 10 bases stayed unmatched. CDR3 amino acids: CASADRDGDGYTF. For the CDR3, the DNA is TGCGCCAGTGCCGACAGGGATGGAGATGGCTACACCTTC.

The gene calls are TRBV6-5 and TRBJ2-4; 8 bases fit TRBD1. V was clipped by 7 bases and J by 9 bases; unmatched bases: 8. This CDR3 has 13 amino acids. Germline CDR1 and CDR2: MNHEY and SVGAGI. The CDR3 loop reads CASTRTGGSIQYF. As DNA, the CDR3 is TGTGCCAGCACCCGAACAGGGGGAAGCATTCAGTACTTC.

The gene calls are TRBV14 and TRBJ2-5; 14 nucleotides match TRBD2. The junction had 7 bases not matched to a gene; V was cut back by 4 bases and J by 3 bases. Germline CDR1 is SGHDN and CDR2 is FVKESK. The CDR3 contains 17 residues. In DNA, the CDR3 is TGTGCCAGCAGCCCTGGGACTAGCGGGAGATTGGAAGAGACCCAGTACTTC. Amino acid sequence: CASSPGTSGRLEETQYF. Filled out from reference TRBV14 and TRBJ2-5, the complete variable domain reads EAGVTQFPSHSVIEKGQTVTLRCDPISGHDNLYWYRRVMGKEIKFLLHFVKESKQDESGMPNNRFLAERTGGTYSTLKVQPAELEDSGVYFCASSPGTSGRLEETQYFGPGTRLLVL.